The T cell receptor (beta chain) described here comes from a study of T cell repertoires in cytomegalovirus infection. Study summary: Selection of CMV epitopes for the study included recently identified HLA-C-restricted and well-studied HLA-B-restricted ones. Public TCR beta signatures were indicative of both CMV infection and a matching HLA type.

TCRdb reprocessed the reads via MiXCR and lists one record per CDR3 protein. Here the sample spans some 900,000 distinct CDR3 sequences, 32% being singletons. Points from the study as a whole: Clonotype analysis showed dominance of the ex vivo response by HLA-C-restricted CMV-specific TCR beta clonotypes.

The CDR3 is 12 amino acids. V was shortened by 10 bases and J by 3 bases, with 12 bases between the two germline ends. Germline V CDR1 and CDR2: ENHRY, SYGVKD. As for this clonotype: The antigen is unknown.

The origin of this receptor is a human donor in good health (CMV status not recorded). Some clones in this sample may be carry-over from other donors' samples. Sequencing was performed on cultured CD8+ T cells from PBMCs, taken from culture after CMV antigen stimulation. V gene TRBV10-3 combines with J gene TRBJ1-1; possibly TRBD1 for D (5 bases). The CDR3 DNA sequence: TGTGCCAGCCAGGACACCCACACTGAAGCTTTCTTT. It codes for CASQDTHTEAFF.